Below are 7 T cell receptor beta chains sequenced from a single sample in a study of cytomegalovirus exposure and HLA in healthy donors. The PCR ran on 60 Vbeta and 13 Jbeta primers. The data were produced by immunoSEQ multiplex PCR, yet TCRdb's version contains in-frame clones alone and is incomplete. The sample includes approximately 150,000 clones, 80% seen only once; the top ten take roughly 4.5%. The specimen sequenced was PBMCs. Receptor source: a man aged 35 to 55 in good health and CMV-seronegative.

The rearrangement links TRBV7-6 to TRBJ1-1; tentative D call: TRBD1 (6 bases). The CDR3 is 15 residues long. Trimming removed 2 bases from V and 2 bases from J, with 12 bases in between. CDR1 is SGHVS, CDR2 FNYEAQ, per germline. The chain's CDR3 is CASSLLAGDNTEAFF. CDR3 in DNA: TGTGCCAGCAGCTTATTAGCAGGGGATAACACTGAAGCTTTCTTT. Based on the CDR3 plus reference TRBV7-6 and TRBJ1-1, the full variable domain is GAGVSQSPRYKVTKRGQDVALRCDPISGHVSLYWYRQALGQGPEFLTYFNYEAQQDKSGLPNDRFSAERPEGSISTLTIQRTEQRDSAMYRCASSLLAGDNTEAFFGQGTRLTVV.

The table lists this clone with a few counts. The chain couples TRBV5-5 to TRBJ2-7; no definite D call. Trimming cost V 3 bases and J 6 bases, with 10 bases left between them. From germline, CDR1 is SGHKS and CDR2 YYEKEE (reference sequence). The CDR3 is 12 amino acids. This chain's CDR3 is CASSWLEREQYF. The CDR3 region has the DNA TGTGCCAGCAGCTGGCTGGAGCGCGAGCAGTACTTC. Variable domain in full (rest from reference TRBV5-5 and TRBJ2-7): DAGVTQSPTHLIKTRGQQVTLRCSPISGHKSVSWYQQVLGQGPQFIFQYYEKEERGRGNFPDRFSARQFPNYSSELNVNALLLGDSALYLCASSWLEREQYFGPGTRLTVT.

This clone was counted a single time. The V and J genes are TRBV5-1 and TRBJ2-5, with D possibly TRBD1 on 6 matching bases. V gave up 1 base and J gave up 5 bases, with 9 bases separating them. CDR3 length equals 13 residues. CDR1 SGHRS and CDR2 YFSETQ come from the germline V gene. CDR3 DNA sequence: TGCGCCAGCAGCTTGAACAGGGCTGAGACCCAGTACTTC. Amino acid sequence: CASSLNRAETQYF.

The chain employs TRBV19 and TRBJ1-1, with TRBD1 matching over 9 bases. This CDR3 region has 17 residues. V dropped 3 bases and J dropped 1; count of bases not matched to a gene: 9. CDR1 and CDR2 from the germline V gene are LNHDA and SQIVND (reference sequence). CDR3 amino acids: CASSMMGTGYANTEAFF. Written as DNA, the CDR3 is TGTGCCAGTAGTATGATGGGGACAGGGTATGCGAACACTGAAGCTTTCTTT.

Here the CDR3 reads CASSQDEGTPSYEQYF. Here the CDR3 DNA reads TGCGCCAGCAGCCAAGATGAAGGGACACCCTCCTACGAGCAGTACTTC. V usage is TRBV4-1 and J usage is TRBJ2-7; possibly TRBD1 for D (6 bases). The germline V and J ends were trimmed by 0 bases and 0 bases, with 12 bases remaining between them. This CDR3 comprises 16 residues. Germline V lookup: CDR1 MGHRA, CDR2 YSYEKL.

The CDR3 loop is CASSDYRNTEAFF. Here the CDR3 DNA reads TGTGCCAGCAGCGACTACAGAAACACTGAAGCTTTCTTT. The chain recombines TRBV7-8 with TRBJ1-1; no definite D call. With 5 bases removed from V and 2 bases from J, the gap between germline ends came to 9 bases. This CDR3 has 13 amino acids. The germline V gene encodes CDR1 SGHVS and CDR2 FQNEAQ.

The chain has TRBV2 and TRBJ2-6; 7 bases align to TRBD1. The CDR3 spans 18 residues. The J segment lost 0 bases and the V segment lost 4 bases, leaving 9 bases of the junction unmatched. CDR1 and CDR2 from the germline V gene are SNHLY and FYNNEI. CDR3 sequence (DNA): TGTGCCAGCAGTGTCGTCCTAGGGGGCCGCTCTGGGGCCAACGTCCTGACTTTC. Amino acids: CASSVVLGGRSGANVLTF.